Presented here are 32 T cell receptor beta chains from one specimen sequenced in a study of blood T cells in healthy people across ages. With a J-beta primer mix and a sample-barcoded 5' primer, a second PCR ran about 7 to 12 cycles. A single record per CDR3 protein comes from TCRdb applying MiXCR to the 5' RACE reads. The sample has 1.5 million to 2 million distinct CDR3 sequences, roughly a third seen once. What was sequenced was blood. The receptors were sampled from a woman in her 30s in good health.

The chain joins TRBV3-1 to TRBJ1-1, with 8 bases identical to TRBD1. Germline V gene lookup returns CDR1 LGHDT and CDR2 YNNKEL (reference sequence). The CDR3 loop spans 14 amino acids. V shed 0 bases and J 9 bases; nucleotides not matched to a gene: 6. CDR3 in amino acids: CASSQDNTGGKAFF. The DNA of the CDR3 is TGTGCCAGCAGCCAAGATAATACAGGGGGAAAAGCTTTCTTT.

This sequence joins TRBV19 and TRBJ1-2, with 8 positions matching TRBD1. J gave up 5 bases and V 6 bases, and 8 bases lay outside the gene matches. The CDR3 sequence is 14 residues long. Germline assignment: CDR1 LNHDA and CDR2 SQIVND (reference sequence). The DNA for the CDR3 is TGTGCCAGTAGACCGACAGGGGCCACGTATGGCTACACCTTC. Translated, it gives CASRPTGATYGYTF.

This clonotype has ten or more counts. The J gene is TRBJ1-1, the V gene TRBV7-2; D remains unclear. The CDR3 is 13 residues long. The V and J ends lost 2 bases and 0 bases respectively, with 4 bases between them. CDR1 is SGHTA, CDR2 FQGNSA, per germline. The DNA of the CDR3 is TGTGCCAGCAGCTTACAGATGAACACTGAAGCTTTCTTT. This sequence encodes CASSLQMNTEAFF.

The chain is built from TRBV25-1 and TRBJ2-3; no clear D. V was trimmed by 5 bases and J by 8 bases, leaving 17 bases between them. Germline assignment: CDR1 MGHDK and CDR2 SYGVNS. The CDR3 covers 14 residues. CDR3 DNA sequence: TGTGCCAGCAGTAATGGTCCCTTATTGGGTACGCAGTATTTT. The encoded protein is CASSNGPLLGTQYF.

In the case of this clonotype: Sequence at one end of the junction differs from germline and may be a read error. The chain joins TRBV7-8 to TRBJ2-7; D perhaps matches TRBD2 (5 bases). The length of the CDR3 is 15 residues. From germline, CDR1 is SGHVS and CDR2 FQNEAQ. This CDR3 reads CASSFGTGSSCEQYF. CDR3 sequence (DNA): TGTGCCAGCAGCTTCGGAACGGGATCCTCCTGCGAGCAGTACTTC.

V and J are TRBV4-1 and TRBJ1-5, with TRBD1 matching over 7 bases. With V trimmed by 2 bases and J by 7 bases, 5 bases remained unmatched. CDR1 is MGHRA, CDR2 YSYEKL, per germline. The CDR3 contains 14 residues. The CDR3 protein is CASSQRRGYQPQHF. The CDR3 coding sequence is TGCGCCAGCAGCCAACGCAGGGGGTACCAGCCCCAGCATTTT.

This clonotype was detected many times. The CDR3: CASSPRPGSSLKYF. CDR3 in DNA: TGTGCCAGCAGTCCCCGGCCAGGGTCTAGTTTAAAGTACTTC. The chain links TRBV12-3 or TRBV12-4 to TRBJ2-7; the D gene is possibly TRBD1 (5 bases). V lost 5 bases and J lost 11, with 22 bases in between. The CDR3 loop spans 14 amino acids.

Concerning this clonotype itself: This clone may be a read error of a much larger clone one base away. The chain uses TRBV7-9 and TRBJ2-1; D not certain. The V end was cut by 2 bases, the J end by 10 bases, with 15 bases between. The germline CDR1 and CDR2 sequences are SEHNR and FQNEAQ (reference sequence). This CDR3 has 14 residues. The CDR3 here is CASSLKSSRYEQFF. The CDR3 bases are TGTGCCAGCAGCTTAAAATCGTCCCGCTACGAGCAGTTCTTC. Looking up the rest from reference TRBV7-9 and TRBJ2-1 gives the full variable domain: DTGVSQNPRHKITKRGQNVTFRCDPISEHNRLYWYRQTLGQGPEFLTYFQNEAQLEKSRLLSDRFSAERPKGSFSTLEIQRTEQGDSAMYLCASSLKSSRYEQFFGPGTRLTVL.

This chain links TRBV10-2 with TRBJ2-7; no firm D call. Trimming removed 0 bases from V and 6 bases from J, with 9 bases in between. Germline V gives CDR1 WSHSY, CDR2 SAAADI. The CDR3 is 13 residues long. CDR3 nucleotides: TGCGCCAGCAGTGAGTCGAGAGTCACCGAGCAGTACTTC. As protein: CASSESRVTEQYF.

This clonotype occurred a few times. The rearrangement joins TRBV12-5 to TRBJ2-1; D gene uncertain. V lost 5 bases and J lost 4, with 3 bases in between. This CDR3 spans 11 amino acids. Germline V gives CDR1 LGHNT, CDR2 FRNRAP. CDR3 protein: CASGKYNEQFF. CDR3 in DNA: TGTGCTAGTGGTAAATACAATGAGCAGTTCTTC.

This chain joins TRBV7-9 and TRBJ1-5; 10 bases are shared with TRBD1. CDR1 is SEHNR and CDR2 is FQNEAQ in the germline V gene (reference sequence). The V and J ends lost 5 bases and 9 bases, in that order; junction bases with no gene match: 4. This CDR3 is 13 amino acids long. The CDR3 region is CASSGTGVRPQHF. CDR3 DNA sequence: TGTGCCAGCAGCGGGACAGGGGTCCGGCCCCAGCATTTT.

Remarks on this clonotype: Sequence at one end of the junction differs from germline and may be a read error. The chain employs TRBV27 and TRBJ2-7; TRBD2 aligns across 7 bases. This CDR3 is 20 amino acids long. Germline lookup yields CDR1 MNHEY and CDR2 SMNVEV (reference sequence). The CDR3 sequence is CASSSSSFPGLPGRTYEQYF. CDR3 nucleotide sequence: TGTGCCAGCAGTTCGTCTTCCTTCCCGGGACTACCAGGGAGAACCTACGAACAGTACTTC.

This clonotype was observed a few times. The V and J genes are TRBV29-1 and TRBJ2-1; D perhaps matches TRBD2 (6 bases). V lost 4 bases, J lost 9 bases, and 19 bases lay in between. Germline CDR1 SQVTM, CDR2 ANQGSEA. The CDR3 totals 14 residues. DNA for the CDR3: TGCAGCGTTGTATGGTACTCCCCAGCGGGTGAGCAGTTCTTC. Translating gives CSVVWYSPAGEQFF.

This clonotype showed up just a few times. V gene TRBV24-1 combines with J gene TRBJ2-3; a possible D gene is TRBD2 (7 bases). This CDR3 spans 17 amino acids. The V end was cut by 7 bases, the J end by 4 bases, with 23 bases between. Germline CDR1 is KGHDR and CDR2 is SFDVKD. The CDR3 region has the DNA TGTGCCACCAGCCCGACTGGGGGGGGCGGGAGATCAGATACGCAGTATTTT. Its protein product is CATSPTGGGGRSDTQYF.

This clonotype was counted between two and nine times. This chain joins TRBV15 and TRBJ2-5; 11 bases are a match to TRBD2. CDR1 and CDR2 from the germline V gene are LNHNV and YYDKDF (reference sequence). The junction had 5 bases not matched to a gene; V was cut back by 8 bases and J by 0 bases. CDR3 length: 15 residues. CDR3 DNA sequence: TGTGCCACCCGTCCGGGACTAGCGGACCAAGAGACCCAGTACTTC. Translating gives CATRPGLADQETQYF.

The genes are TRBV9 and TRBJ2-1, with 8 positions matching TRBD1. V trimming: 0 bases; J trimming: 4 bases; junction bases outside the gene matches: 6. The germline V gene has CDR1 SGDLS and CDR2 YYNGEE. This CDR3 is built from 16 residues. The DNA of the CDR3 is TGTGCCAGCAGCGTAGTTTCAGGGGGCCTATACAATGAGCAGTTCTTC. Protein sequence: CASSVVSGGLYNEQFF.

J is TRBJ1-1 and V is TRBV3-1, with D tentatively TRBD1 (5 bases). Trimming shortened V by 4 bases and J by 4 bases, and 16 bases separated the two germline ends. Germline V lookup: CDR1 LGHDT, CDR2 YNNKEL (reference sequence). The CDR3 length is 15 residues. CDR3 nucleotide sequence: TGTGCCAGCAGCCCTAGCGGGGGGTTGGGCACTGAAGCTTTCTTT. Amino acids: CASSPSGGLGTEAFF.

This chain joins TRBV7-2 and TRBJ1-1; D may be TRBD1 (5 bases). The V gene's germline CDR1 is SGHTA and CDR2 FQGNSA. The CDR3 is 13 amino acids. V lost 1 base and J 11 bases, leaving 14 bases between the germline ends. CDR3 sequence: CASSLVRGEAAFF. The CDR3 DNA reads TGTGCCAGCAGCTTAGTGAGGGGCGAGGCGGCTTTCTTT.

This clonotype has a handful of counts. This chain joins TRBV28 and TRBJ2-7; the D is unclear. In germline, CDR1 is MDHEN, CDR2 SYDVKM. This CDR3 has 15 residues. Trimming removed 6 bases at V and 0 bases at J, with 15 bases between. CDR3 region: CASRTLVRSSYEQYF. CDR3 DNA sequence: TGTGCCAGCAGAACCTTAGTCAGGAGCTCCTACGAGCAGTACTTC.

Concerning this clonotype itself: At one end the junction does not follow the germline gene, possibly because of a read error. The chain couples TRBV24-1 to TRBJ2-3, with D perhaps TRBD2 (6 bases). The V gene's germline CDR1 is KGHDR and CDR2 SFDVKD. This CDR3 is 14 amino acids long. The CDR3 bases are TGTGCCGCCAGTGACCGACAGACTAGGGATACGCAGTATTTT. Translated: CAASDRQTRDTQYF.

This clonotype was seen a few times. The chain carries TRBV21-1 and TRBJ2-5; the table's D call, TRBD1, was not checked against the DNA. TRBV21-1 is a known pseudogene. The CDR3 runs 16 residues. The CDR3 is CASSPGGQGAVETQYF. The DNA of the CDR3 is TGTGCCAGCAGCCCTGGAGGCCAGGGGGCCGTAGAGACCCAGTACTTC.

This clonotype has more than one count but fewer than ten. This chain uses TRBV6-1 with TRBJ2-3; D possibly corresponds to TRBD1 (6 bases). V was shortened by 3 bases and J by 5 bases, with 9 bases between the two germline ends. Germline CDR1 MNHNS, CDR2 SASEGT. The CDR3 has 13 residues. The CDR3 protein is CASSDEQGDTQYF. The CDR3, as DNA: TGTGCCAGCAGTGATGAACAGGGAGATACGCAGTATTTT.

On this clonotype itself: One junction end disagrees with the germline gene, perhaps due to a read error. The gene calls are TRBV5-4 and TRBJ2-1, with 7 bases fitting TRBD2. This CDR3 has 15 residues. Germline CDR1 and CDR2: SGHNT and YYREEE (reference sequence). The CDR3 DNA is TGTGCCAGCTACTCACTAGCGCCATCCTGCAATGAGCAGTTCTTC. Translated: CASYSLAPSCNEQFF.

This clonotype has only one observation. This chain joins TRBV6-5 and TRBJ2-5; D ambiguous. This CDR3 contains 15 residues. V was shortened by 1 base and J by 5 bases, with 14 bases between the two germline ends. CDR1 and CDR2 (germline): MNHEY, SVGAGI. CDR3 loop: CASSYWAAGRETQYF. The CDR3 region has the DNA TGTGCCAGCAGTTACTGGGCCGCCGGCCGGGAGACCCAGTACTTC.

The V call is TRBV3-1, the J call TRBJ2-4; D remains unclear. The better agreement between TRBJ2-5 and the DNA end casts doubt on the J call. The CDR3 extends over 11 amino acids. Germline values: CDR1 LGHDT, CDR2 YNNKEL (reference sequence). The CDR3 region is CASSQFGTQYF. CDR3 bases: TGTGCCAGCAGCCAATTTGGGACCCAGTACTTC.

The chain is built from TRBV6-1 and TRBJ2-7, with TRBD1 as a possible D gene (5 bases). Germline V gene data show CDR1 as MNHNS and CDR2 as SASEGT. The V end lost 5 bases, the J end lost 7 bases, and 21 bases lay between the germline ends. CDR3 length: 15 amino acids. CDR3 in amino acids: CASSLSGHSTFEQYF. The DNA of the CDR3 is TGTGCCAGCAGTCTATCAGGACACTCAACCTTTGAGCAGTACTTC.

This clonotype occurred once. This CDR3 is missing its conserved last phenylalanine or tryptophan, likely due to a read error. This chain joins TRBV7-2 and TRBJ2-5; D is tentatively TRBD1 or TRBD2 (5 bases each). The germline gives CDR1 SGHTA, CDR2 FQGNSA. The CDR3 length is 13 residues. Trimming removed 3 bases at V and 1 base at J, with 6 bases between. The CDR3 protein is CASSLGPQETQYY. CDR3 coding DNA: TGTGCCAGCAGCTTGGGACCCCAAGAGACCCAGTACTAC.

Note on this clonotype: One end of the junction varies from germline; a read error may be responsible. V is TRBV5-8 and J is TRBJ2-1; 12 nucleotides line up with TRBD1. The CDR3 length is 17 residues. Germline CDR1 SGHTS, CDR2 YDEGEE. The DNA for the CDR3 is TGTGTCAGCAGCTCGGGTTTATTGGGACAGGGGGCGGATGAGCAGTTCTTC. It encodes CVSSSGLLGQGADEQFF.

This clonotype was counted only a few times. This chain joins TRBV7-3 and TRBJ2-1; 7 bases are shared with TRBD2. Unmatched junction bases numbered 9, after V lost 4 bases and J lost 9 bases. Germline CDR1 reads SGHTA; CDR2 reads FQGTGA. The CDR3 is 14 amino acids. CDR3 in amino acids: CASSSGLTGGEQFF. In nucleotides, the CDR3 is TGTGCCAGCAGCTCGGGACTCACGGGGGGTGAGCAGTTCTTC.

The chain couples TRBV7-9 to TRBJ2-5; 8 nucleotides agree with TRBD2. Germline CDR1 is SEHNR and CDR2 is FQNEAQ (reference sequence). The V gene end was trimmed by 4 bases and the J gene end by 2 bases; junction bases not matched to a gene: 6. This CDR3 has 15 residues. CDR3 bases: TGTGCCAGCAGCTCGTGGACTAGCCTTCAAGAGACCCAGTACTTC. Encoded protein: CASSSWTSLQETQYF.

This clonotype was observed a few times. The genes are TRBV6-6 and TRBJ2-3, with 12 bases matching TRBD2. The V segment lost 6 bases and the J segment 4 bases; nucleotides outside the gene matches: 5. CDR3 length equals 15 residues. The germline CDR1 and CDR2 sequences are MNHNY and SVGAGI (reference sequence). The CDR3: CASSPSGRAADTQYF. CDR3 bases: TGTGCCAGCAGCCCTAGCGGGAGGGCGGCAGATACGCAGTATTTT.

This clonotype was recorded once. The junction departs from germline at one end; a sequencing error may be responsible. The CDR3 reads CVSSRDLSTDTQYF. Written as DNA, the CDR3 is TGCGTCAGCAGCAGGGACCTTAGCACAGATACGCAGTATTTT. The rearrangement uses TRBV5-1 and TRBJ2-3; D tentatively fits TRBD1 or TRBD2 (5 bases each). CDR1 SGHRS and CDR2 YFSETQ come from the germline V gene. The CDR3 has 14 residues.